Reported below is one TCR beta chain. The data originate from a study of control samples from healthy donors and cancer patients. CDR3 length equals 15 residues. Deletions cut 2 bases from V and 0 bases from J, with 10 bases between. Produced via immunoSEQ multiplex PCR; TCRdb's table is partial and in-frame only. The table has roughly 63,000 clones, roughly 90% seen once. This chain joins TRBV23-1 and TRBJ1-1; no definite D call. TRBV23-1 is an open reading frame, and its role is uncertain. The TCR was taken from a man in his forties with colorectal cancer. Sequenced sample: PBMCs. The CDR3 sequence: CASSQKGLMNTEAFF. The CDR3 nucleotides are TGCGCCAGCAGTCAAAAAGGCCTAATGAACACTGAAGCTTTCTTT.